This TCR beta chain was identified in a study of T-cell reconstitution after alpha-beta-depleted transplantation in children. V lost 0 bases and J 9 bases, leaving 12 bases between the germline ends. The CDR3 extends over 13 amino acids. Germline V lookup: CDR1 SQVTM, CDR2 ANQGSEA. Unique molecular identifiers were incorporated into the prepared TCRbeta library. TCRdb fed the PCR reads into MiXCR, producing one record per CDR3 protein. The top ten hold around 13% of the sample, which has around 490,000 distinct CDR3 sequences, 9.5% to 12% seen once. Material: PBMCs, mostly from graft donor cells, obtained 180 days after TCRalphabeta/CD19-depleted stem cell transplant. V gene TRBV29-1 combines with J gene TRBJ2-1, with TRBD1 as a possible D gene (6 bases). This TCR came from a female patient aged 2-9 years who had a stem cell transplant for aplastic anemia, so the T cells may come from the graft donor. The CDR3 DNA sequence: TGCAGCGTTGAAGATCAGCGGACAGTTGAGCAGTTCTTC. Its protein product is CSVEDQRTVEQFF.